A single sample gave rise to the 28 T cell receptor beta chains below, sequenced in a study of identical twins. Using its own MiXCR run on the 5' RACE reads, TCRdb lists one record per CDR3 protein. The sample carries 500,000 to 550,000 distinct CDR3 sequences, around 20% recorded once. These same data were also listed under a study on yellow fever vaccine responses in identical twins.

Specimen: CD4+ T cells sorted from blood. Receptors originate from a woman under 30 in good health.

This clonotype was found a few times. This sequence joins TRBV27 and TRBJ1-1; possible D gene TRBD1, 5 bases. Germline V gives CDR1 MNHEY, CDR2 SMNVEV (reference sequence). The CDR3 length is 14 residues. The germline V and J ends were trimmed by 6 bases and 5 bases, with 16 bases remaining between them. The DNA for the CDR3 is TGTGCCAGCAGCCGACTGGGACGGGCAACTGAAGCTTTCTTT. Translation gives CASSRLGRATEAFF.

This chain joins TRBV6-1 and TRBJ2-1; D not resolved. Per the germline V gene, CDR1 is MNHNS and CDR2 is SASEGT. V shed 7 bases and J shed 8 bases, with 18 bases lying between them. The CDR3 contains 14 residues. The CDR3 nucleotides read TGTGCCAGCAACCGACTGGACCTTTCGGATGAGCAGTTCTTC. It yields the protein CASNRLDLSDEQFF.

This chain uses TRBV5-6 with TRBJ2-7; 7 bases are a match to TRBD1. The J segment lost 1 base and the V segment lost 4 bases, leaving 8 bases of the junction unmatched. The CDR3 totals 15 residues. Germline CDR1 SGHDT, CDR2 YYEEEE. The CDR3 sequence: CASSRRQGLSYEQYF. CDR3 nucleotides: TGTGCCAGCAGCCGCCGACAGGGCCTTTCCTACGAGCAGTACTTC.

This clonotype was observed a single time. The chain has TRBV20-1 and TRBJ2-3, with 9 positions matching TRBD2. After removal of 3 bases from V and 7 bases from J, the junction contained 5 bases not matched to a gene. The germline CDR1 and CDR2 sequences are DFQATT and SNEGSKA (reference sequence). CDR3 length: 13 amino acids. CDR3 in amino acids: CSASMTSGNTQYF. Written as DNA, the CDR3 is TGCAGTGCTAGTATGACTAGCGGAAATACGCAGTATTTT.

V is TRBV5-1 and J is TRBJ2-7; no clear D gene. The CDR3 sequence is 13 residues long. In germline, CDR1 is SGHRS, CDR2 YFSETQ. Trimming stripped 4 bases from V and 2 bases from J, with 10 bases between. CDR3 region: CASSVNSPYEQYF. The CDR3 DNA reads TGCGCCAGCAGCGTAAACAGCCCCTACGAGCAGTACTTC.

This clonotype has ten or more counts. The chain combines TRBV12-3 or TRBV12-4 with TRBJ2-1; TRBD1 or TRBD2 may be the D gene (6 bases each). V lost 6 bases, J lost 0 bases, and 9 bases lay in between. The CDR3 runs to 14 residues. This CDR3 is CASRGGFSYNEQFF. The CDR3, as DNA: TGTGCCAGCAGGGGGGGCTTCTCCTACAATGAGCAGTTCTTC.

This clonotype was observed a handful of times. CDR3 residues: CASSIGVRRTGELFF. CDR3 nucleotides: TGTGCCAGTAGTATTGGGGTGCGGCGCACCGGGGAGCTGTTTTTT. The chain couples TRBV19 to TRBJ2-2; D not resolved. The CDR3 covers 15 residues. V was clipped by 3 bases and J by 4 bases, with 12 bases between them. CDR1 is LNHDA and CDR2 is SQIVND in the germline V gene (reference sequence).

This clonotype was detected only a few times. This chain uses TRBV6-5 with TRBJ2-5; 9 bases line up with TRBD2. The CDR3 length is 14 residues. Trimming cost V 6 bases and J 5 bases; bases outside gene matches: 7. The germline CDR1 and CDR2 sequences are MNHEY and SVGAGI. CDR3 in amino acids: CASRLGTSKETQYF. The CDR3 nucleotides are TGTGCCAGCAGACTCGGGACTAGCAAGGAGACCCAGTACTTC.

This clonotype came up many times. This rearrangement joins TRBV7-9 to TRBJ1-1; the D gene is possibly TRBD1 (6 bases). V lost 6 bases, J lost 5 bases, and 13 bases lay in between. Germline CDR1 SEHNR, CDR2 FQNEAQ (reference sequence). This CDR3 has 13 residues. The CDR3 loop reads CASSYYRDTEAFF. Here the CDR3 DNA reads TGTGCCAGCAGTTACTACAGGGATACTGAAGCTTTCTTT.

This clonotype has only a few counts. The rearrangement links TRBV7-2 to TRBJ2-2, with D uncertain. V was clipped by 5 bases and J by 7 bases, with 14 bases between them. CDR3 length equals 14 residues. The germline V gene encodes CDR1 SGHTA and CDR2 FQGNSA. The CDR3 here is CASSPYRDGGELFF. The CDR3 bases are TGTGCCAGCAGCCCCTATAGAGATGGCGGGGAGCTGTTTTTT.

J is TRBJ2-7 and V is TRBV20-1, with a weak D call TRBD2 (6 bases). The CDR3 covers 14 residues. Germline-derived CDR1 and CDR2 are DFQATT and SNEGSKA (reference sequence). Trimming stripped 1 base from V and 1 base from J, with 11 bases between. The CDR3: CSARGGERSYEQYF. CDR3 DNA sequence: TGCAGTGCTAGAGGGGGGGAAAGGTCCTACGAGCAGTACTTC.

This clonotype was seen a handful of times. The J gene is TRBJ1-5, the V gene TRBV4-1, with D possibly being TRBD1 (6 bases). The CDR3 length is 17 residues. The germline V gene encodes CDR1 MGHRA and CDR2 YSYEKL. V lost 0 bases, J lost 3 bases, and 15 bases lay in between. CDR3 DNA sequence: TGCGCCAGCAGCCAAGACCTCAGGGGACCTAACAATCAGCCCCAGCATTTT. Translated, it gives CASSQDLRGPNNQPQHF.

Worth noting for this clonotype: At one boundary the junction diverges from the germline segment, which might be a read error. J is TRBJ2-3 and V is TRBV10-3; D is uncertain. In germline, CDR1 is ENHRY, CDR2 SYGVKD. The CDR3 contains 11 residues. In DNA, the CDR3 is TGTGCCATCAGTAAGTCAGATACGCAGTATTTT. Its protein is CAISKSDTQYF.

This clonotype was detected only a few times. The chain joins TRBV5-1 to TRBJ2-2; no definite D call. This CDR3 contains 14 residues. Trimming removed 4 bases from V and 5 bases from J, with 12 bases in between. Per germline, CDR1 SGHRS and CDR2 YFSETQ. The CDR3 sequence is CASSPSPVTGELFF. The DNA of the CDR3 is TGCGCCAGCAGCCCGTCACCAGTTACCGGGGAGCTGTTTTTT.

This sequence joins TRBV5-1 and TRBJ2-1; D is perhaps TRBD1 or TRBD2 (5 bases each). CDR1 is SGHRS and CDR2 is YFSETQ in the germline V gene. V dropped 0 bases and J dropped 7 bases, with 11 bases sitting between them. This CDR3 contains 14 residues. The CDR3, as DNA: TGCGCCAGCAGCTTGGGAGGGGTCCGTAATGAGCAGTTCTTC. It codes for CASSLGGVRNEQFF. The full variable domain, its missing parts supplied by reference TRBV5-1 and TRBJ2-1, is KAGVTQTPRYLIKTRGQQVTLSCSPISGHRSVSWYQQTPGQGLQFLFEYFSETQRNKGNFPGRFSGRQFSNSRSEMNVSTLELGDSALYLCASSLGGVRNEQFFGPGTRLTVL.

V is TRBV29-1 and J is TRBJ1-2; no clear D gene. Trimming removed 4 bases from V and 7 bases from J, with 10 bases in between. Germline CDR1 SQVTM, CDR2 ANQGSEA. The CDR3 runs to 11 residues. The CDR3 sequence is CSVGRAGGYTF. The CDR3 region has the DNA TGCAGCGTTGGAAGGGCAGGTGGCTACACCTTC. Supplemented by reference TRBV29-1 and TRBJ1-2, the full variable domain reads SAVISQKPSRDICQRGTSLTIQCQVDSQVTMMFWYRQQPGQSLTLIATANQGSEATYESGFVIDKFPISRPNLTFSTLTVSNMSPEDSSIYLCSVGRAGGYTFGSGTRLTVV.

The CDR3: CASSQATQGIYEQYF. CDR3 coding DNA: TGCGCCAGCAGCCAAGCTACGCAGGGGATCTACGAGCAGTACTTC. This chain connects TRBV4-1 to TRBJ2-7; maybe TRBD1 (6 bases). The CDR3 loop spans 15 amino acids. The V end was cut by 1 base, the J end by 3 bases, with 13 bases between. Germline V gene lookup returns CDR1 MGHRA and CDR2 YSYEKL.

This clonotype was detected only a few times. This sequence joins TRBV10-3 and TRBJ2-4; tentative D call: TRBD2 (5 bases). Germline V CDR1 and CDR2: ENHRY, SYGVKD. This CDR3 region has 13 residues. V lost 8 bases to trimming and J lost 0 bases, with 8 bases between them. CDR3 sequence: CAIGGLAKNIQYF. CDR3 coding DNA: TGTGCCATCGGTGGACTAGCCAAAAACATTCAGTACTTC.

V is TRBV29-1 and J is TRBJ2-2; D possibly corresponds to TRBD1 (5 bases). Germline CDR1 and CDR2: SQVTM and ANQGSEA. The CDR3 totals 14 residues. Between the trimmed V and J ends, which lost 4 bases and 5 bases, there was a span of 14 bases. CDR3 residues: CSVAPGLRTGELFF. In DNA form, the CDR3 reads TGCAGCGTTGCCCCAGGGCTAAGGACCGGGGAGCTGTTTTTT.

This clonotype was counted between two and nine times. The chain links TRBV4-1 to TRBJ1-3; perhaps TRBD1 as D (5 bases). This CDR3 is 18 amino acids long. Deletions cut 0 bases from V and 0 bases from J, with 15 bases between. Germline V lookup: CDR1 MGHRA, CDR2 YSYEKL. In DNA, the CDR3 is TGCGCCAGCAGCCAAGAACGGGGCGGCCCCACCTCTGGAAACACCATATATTTT. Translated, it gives CASSQERGGPTSGNTIYF.

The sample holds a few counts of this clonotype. The DNA of the CDR3 is TGTGCCACCAGCAGGGGGGCATTGAATAATTCACCCCTCCACTTT. It translates to CATSRGALNNSPLHF. The chain employs TRBV15 and TRBJ1-6; the D gene is possibly TRBD1 (6 bases). Germline CDR1 LNHNV, CDR2 YYDKDF (reference sequence). V was trimmed by 3 bases and J by 5 bases, leaving 11 bases between them. CDR3 size: 15 residues.

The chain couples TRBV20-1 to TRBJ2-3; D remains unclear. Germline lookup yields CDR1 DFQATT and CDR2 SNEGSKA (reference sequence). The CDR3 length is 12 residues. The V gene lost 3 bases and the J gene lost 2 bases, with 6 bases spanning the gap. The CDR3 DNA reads TGCAGTGCTAGTGTCCCCACAGATACGCAGTATTTT. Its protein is CSASVPTDTQYF.

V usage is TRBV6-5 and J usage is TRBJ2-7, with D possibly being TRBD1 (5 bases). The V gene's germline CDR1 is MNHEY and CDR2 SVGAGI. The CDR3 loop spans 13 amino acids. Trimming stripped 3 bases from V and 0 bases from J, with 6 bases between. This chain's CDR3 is CASSYDSSYEQYF. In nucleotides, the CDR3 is TGTGCCAGCAGTTATGACAGCTCCTACGAGCAGTACTTC.

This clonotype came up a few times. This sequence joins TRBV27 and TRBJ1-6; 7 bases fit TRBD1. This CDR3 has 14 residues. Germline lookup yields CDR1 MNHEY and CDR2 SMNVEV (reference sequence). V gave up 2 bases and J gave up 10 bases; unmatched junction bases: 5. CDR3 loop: CASSLQQGISPLHF. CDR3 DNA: TGTGCCAGCAGTTTACAACAGGGGATATCACCCCTCCACTTT.

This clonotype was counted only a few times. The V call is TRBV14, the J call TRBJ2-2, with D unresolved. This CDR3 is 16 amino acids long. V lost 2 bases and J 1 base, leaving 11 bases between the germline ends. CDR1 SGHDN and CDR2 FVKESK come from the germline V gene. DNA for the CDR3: TGTGCCAGCAGCCAACGGATGGCGATGAACACCGGGGAGCTGTTTTTT. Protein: CASSQRMAMNTGELFF.

In nucleotides, the CDR3 is TGTGCTAGTGGTTTGGTGTACGGGAGGGCCTCTGATACGCAGTATTTT. Its protein is CASGLVYGRASDTQYF. V and J are TRBV12-5 and TRBJ2-3; TRBD2 agrees at 8 bases. The V segment lost 0 bases and the J segment 6 bases; nucleotides outside the gene matches: 8. The CDR3 is 16 amino acids. The germline CDR1 and CDR2 sequences are LGHNT and FRNRAP.

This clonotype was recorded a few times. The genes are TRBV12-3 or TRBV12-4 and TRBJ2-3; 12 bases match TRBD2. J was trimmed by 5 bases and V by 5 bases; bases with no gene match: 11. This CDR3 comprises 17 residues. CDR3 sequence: CASSPRGLAGVGDTQYF. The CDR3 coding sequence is TGTGCCAGCAGTCCCCGGGGACTAGCGGGCGTGGGAGATACGCAGTATTTT.

CDR3 protein: CSVDVSRSSYNEQFF. The CDR3 bases are TGCAGCGTTGACGTTAGCAGGAGCTCCTACAATGAGCAGTTCTTC. The rearrangement links TRBV29-1 to TRBJ2-1, with no clear D. Germline CDR1 SQVTM, CDR2 ANQGSEA. V was cut by 3 bases and J by 0 bases, with 12 bases left in between. There are 15 residues in the CDR3.